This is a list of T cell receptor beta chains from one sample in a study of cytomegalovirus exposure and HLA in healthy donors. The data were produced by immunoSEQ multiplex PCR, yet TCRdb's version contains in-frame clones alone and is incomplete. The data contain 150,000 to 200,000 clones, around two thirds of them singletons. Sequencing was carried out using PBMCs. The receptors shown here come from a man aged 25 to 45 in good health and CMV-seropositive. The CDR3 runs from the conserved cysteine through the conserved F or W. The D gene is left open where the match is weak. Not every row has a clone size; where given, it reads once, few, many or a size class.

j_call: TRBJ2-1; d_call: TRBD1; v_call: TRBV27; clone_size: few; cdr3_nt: TGTGCCAGCAGTTTAGACAGGGGGGCTCAGGGAGAGCAGTTCTTC; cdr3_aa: CASSLDRGAQGEQFF
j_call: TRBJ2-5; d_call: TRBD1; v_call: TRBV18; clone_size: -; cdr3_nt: TGTGCCAGCTCAAGAACCCTAGAGGGGGACAGTGACTTC; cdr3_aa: CASSRTLEGDSDF
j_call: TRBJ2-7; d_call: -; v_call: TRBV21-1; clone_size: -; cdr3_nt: TGTGCCAGCAGCAACTCGGGCCGGGGGTTCGGGGCTTACGAGCAGTACTTC; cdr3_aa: CASSNSGRGFGAYEQYF
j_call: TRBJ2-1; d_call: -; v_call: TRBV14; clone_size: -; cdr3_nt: TGTGCCAGCAGCCAAGCGTTTAGCTTGGCCCACAATGAGCAGTTCTTC; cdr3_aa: CASSQAFSLAHNEQFF
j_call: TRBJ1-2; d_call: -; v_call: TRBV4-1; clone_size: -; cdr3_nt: TGCGCCAGCAGCCAAGATCTGGAGGGAGTGAGTGGCTACACCTTC; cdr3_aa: CASSQDLEGVSGYTF
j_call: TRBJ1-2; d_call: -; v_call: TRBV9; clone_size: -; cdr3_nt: TGTGCCAGCAGCGTCGGAGAACAGGGCTATGGCTACACCTTC; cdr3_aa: CASSVGEQGYGYTF
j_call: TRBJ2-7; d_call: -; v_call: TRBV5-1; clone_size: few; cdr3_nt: TGCGCCAGCAGCTTAATAGCAGGGGCTTACGAGCAGTACTTC; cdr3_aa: CASSLIAGAYEQYF
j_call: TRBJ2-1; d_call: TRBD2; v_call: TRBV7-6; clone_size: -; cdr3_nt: TGTGCCAGCAGCTCCGGACTAGCGGGCCTCAATGAGCAGTTCTTC; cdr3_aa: CASSSGLAGLNEQFF
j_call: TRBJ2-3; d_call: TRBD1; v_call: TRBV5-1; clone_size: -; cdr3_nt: TGCGCCAGCAGCGGGGGACAGGGGGCTGGAGATACGCAGTATTTT; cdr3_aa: CASSGGQGAGDTQYF
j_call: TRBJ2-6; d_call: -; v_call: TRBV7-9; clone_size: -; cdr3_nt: TGTGCCAGCAGCTTAGTGGGGGGTACTGGGGCCAACGTCCTGACTTTC; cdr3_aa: CASSLVGGTGANVLTF
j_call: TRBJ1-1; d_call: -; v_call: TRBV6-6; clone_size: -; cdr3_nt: TGTGCCAGCAGTTCTACAGGGTCTTTGGAAGCTTTCTTT; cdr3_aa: CASSSTGSLEAFF
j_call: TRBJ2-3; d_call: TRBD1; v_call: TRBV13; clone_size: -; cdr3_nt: TGTGCCAGCAGCTCAACGCGACAGGGTTCTAGCACAGATACGCAGTATTTT; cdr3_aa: CASSSTRQGSSTDTQYF
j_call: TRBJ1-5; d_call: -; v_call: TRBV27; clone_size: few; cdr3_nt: TGTGCCAGCAGTTTATCTCTGAGCAATCAGCCCCAGCATTTT; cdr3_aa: CASSLSLSNQPQHF
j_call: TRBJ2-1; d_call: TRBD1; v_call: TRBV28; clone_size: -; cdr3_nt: TGTGCCAGCAGTTCCGGGACAGGGGCCCACCGCTACAATGAGCAGTTCTTC; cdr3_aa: CASSSGTGAHRYNEQFF
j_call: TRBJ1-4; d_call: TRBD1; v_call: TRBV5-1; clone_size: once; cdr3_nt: TGCGCCAGCAGCTTGGGACAGGGGTTCAATGAAAAACTGTTTTTT; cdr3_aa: CASSLGQGFNEKLFF
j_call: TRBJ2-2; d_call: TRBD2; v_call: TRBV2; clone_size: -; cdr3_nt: TGTGCCAGCAGGGGGACTAGCGGAAACACCGGGGAGCTGTTTTTT; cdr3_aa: CASRGTSGNTGELFF
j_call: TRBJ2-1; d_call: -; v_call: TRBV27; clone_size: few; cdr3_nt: TGTGCCAGCAGTTTGAGCGCCGGCAATGAGCAGTTCTTC; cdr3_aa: CASSLSAGNEQFF
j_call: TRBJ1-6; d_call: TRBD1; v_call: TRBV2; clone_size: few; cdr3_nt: TGTGCCAGCAGTCCCCAAGGGACAGCTTCGAATTCACCCCTCCACTTT; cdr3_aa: CASSPQGTASNSPLHF
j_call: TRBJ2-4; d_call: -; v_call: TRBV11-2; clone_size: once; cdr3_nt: TGTGCCAGCAGCTCGACACCCGAATGGAACATTCAGTACTTC; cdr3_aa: CASSSTPEWNIQYF
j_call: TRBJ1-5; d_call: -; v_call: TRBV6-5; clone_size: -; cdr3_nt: TGTGCCAGCAGTTCGAGTCGGGACAATCAGCCCCAGCATTTT; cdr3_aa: CASSSSRDNQPQHF
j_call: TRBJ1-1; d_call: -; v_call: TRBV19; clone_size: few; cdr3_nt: TGTGCCAGTAGTATGCTGGGGCAGAACACTGAAGCTTTCTTT; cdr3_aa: CASSMLGQNTEAFF
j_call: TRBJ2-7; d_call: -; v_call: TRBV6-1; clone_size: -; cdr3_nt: TGTGCCAGCAGCTCCAGGGTGAGCTCCTACGAGCAGTACTTC; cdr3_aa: CASSSRVSSYEQYF
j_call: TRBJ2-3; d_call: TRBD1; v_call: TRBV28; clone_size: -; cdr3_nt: TGTGCCAGCAGTCCCTCGGGACAGGGAGGAGATACGCAGTATTTT; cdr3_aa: CASSPSGQGGDTQYF
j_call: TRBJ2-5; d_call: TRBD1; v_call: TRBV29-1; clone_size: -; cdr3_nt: TGCAGCGTGGAAGGACAGGGCCAAGAGACCCAGTACTTC; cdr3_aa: CSVEGQGQETQYF
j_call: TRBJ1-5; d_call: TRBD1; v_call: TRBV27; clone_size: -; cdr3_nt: TGTGCCAGCAGTTTAGCTACAGGGGTGGGTCAGCCCCAGCATTTT; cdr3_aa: CASSLATGVGQPQHF
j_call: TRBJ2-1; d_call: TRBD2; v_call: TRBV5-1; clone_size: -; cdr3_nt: TGCGCCAGCAGCCCGCGGCCTAGCGGGGCGGAGAATGAGCAGTTCTTC; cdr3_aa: CASSPRPSGAENEQFF
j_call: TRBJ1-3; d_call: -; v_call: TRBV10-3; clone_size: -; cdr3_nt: TGTGCCATCAGTGAGTCGGTTAGCTCTGGAAACACCATATATTTT; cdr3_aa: CAISESVSSGNTIYF
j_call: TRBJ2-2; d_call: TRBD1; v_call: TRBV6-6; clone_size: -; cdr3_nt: TGTGCCAGCAGTCCCGGGACAGGGGAAACCGGGGAGCTGTTTTTT; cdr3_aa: CASSPGTGETGELFF
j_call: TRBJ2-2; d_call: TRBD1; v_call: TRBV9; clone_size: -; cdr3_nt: TGTGCCAGCAGCCTAAGGGACAGATGGGGTGCCGGGGAGCTGTTTTTT; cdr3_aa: CASSLRDRWGAGELFF
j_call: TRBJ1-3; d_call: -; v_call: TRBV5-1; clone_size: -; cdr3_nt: TGCGCCAGCAGCTGGATGACAGTCGGATCAGGAAACACCATATATTTT; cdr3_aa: CASSWMTVGSGNTIYF
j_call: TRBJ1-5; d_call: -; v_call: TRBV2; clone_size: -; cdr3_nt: TGTGCCAGCAGCGGGGACTTCTCTAGCAATCAGCCCCAGCATTTT; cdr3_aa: CASSGDFSSNQPQHF
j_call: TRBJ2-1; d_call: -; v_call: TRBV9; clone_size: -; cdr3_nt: TGTGCCAGCAGCGGCGGAGTTCTCGCTGAGCAGTTCTTC; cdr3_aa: CASSGGVLAEQFF
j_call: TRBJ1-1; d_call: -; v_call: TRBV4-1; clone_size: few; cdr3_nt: TGCGCCAGCAGCCAAGATTCAGTTATGCGGGGGACTGAAGCTTTCTTT; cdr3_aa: CASSQDSVMRGTEAFF
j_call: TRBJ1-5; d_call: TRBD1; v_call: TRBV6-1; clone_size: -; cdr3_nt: TGTGCCAGCAGTGACCAGGGTCGGACAGGCTCTCAGCCCCAGCATTTT; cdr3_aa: CASSDQGRTGSQPQHF
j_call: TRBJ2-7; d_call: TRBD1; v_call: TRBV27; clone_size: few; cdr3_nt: TGTGCCAGCAGTTCCCCCGGGACAGGGACCTACGAGCAGTACTTC; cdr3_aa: CASSSPGTGTYEQYF
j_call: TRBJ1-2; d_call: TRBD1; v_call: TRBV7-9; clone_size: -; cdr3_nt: TGTGCCAGCAGCCGACGGACAGGGGCCAGTGGCTACACCTTC; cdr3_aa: CASSRRTGASGYTF
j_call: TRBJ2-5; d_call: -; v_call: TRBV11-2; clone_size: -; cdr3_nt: TGTGCCAGCAGCTTGGGGACTGTCCAAGAGACCCAGTACTTC; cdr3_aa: CASSLGTVQETQYF
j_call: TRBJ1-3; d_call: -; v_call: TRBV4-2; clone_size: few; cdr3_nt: TGTGCCAGCAGCCAAGATCGCGGACTCTCTGGAAGCACCATATATTTT; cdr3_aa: CASSQDRGLSGSTIYF
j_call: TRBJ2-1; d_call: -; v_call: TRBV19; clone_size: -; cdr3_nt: TGTGCCAGTAAGCGATACAATGAGCAGTTCTTC; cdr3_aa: CASKRYNEQFF
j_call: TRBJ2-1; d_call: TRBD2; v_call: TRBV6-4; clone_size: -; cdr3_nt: TGTGCCAGCAGTGACTCGGGTGTAGCGGGCCCCTACAATGAGCAGTTCTTC; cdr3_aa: CASSDSGVAGPYNEQFF
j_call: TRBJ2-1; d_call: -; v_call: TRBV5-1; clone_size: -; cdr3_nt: TGCGCCACAAGACAGGATTACTCCTACAATGAGCAGTTCTTC; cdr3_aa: CATRQDYSYNEQFF
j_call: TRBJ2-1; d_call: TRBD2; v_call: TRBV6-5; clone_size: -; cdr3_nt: TGTGCCAGCCGACTAGCGAACTACAATGAGCAGTTCTTC; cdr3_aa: CASRLANYNEQFF
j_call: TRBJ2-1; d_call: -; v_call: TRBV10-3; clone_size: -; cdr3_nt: TGTGCCATCAGTCTAGAGGGGGATCTTGGTGAGCAGTTCTTC; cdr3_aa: CAISLEGDLGEQFF
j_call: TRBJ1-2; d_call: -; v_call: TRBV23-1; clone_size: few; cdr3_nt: TGCGCCAGCAGTCCTAAATATACGAGTCTCTATGGCTACACCTTC; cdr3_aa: CASSPKYTSLYGYTF
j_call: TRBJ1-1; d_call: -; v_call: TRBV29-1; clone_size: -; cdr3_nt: TGCAGCTCCCGGACAGACCTGAACACTGAAGCTTTCTTT; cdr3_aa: CSSRTDLNTEAFF
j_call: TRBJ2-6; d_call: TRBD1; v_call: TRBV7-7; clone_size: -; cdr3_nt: TGTGCCAGCAGCCCCGACAGGGCTGGGGCCAACGTCCTGACTTTC; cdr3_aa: CASSPDRAGANVLTF
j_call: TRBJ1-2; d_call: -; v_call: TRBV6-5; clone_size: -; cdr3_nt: TGTGCCAGCAGTTACTCGAGGGGACAAACTAACTATGGCTACACCTTC; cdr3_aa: CASSYSRGQTNYGYTF
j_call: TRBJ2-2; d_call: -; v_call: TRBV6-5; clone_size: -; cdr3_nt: TGTGCCAGCAGTTACTCGGAGGTCTCGGACACCGGGGAGCTGTTTTTT; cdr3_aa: CASSYSEVSDTGELFF
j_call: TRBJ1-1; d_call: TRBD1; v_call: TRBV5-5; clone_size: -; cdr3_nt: TGTGCCAGCAGCCCACTGACAGGGTTGAACACTGAAGCTTTCTTT; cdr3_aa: CASSPLTGLNTEAFF
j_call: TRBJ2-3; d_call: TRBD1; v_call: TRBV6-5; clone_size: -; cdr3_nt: TGTGCCAGCAGTTACTCGGGACAGGAATTCACAGATACGCAGTATTTT; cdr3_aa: CASSYSGQEFTDTQYF
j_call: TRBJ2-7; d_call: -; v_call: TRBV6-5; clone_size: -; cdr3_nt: TGTGCCAGCAGCGGTTACTCCTACGAGCAGTACTTC; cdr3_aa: CASSGYSYEQYF
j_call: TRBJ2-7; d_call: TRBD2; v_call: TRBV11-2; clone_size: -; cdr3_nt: TGTGCCAGCAGCTTAAGACTAGCGGGAGGGCCGTACTTC; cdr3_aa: CASSLRLAGGPYF
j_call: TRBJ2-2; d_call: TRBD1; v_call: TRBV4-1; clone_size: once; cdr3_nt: TGCGCCAGCAGCCAAGAGACAGGGGTCACCGGGGAGCTGTTTTTT; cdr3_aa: CASSQETGVTGELFF
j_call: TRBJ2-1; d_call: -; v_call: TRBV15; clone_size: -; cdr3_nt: TGTGCCACCAGCAGAGATAGACTTAAGGAGGGAAATGAGCAGTTCTTC; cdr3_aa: CATSRDRLKEGNEQFF
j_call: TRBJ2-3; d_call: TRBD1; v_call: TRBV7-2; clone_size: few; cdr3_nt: TGTGCCAGCAGCCCTGGACAGGCCGACACAGATACGCAGTATTTT; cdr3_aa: CASSPGQADTDTQYF